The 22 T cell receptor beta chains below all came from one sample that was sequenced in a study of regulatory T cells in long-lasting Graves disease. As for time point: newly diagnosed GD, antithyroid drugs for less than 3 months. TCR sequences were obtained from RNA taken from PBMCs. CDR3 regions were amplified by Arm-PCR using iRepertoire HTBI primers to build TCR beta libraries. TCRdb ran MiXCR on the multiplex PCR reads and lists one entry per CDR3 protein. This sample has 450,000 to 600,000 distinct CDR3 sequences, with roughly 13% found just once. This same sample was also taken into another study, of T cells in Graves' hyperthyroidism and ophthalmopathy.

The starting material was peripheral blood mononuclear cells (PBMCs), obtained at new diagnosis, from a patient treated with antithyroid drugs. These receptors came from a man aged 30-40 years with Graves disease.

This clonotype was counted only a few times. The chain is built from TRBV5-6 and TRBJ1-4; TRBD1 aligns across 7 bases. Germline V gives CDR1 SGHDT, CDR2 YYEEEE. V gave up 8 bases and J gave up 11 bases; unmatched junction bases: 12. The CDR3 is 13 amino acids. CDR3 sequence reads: CASTTGVEGKLFF. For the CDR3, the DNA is TGTGCCAGTACCACAGGGGTGGAGGGCAAACTGTTTTTT.

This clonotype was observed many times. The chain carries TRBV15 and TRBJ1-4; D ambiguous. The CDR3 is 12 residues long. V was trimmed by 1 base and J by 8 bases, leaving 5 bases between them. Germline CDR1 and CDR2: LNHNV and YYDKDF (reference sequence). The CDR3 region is CATSRVGEKLFF. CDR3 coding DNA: TGTGCCACCAGCAGAGTAGGGGAAAAACTGTTTTTT.

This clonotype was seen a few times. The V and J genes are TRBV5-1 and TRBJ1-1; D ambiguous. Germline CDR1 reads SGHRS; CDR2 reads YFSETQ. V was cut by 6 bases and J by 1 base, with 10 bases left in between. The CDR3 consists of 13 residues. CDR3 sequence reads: CASTGSANTEAFF. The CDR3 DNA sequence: TGCGCCAGCACAGGCAGCGCGAACACTGAAGCTTTCTTT.

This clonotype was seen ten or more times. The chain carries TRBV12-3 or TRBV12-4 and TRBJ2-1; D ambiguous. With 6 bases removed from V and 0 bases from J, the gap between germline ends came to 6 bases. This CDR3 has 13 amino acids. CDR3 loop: CASRIDSYNEQFF. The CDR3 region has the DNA TGTGCCAGCAGAATAGACTCCTACAATGAGCAGTTCTTC.

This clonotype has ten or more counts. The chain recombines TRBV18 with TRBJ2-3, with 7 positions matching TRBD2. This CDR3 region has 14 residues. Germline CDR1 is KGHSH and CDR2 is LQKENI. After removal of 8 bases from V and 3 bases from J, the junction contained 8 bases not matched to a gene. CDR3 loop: CASAWAGETDTQYF. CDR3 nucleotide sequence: TGTGCCAGCGCTTGGGCGGGAGAGACAGATACGCAGTATTTT. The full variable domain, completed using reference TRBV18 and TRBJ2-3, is NAGVMQNPRHLVRRRGQEARLRCSPMKGHSHVYWYRQLPEEGLKFMVYLQKENIIDESGMPKERFSAEFPKEGPSILRIQQVVRGDSAAYFCASAWAGETDTQYFGPGTRLTVL.

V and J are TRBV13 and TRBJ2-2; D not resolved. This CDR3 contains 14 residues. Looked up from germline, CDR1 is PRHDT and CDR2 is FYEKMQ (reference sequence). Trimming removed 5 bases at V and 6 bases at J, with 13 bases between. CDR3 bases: TGTGCCAGCAGCGTTACACCGGGCCCCGGGGAGCTGTTTTTT. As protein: CASSVTPGPGELFF.

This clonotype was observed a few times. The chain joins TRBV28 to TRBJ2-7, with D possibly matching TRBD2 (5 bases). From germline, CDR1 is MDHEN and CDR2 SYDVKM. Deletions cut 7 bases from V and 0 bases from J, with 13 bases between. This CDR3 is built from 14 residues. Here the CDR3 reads CASTPGFSSYEQYF. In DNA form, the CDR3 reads TGTGCCAGCACCCCGGGATTTAGCTCCTACGAGCAGTACTTC.

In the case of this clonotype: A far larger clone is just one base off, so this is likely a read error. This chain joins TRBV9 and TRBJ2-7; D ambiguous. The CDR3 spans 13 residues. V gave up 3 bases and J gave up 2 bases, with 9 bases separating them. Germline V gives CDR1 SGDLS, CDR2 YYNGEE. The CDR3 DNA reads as TGTGCCAGCAGCGGCAATGGACCCTACGAGCAGTACTTC. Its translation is CASSGNGPYEQYF.

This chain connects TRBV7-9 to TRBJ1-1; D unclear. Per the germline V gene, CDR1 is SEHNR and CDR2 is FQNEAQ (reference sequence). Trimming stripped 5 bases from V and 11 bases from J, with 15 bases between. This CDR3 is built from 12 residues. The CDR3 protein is CASSRSRHGAFF. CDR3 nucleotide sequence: TGTGCCAGCAGCCGATCAAGACATGGGGCTTTCTTT. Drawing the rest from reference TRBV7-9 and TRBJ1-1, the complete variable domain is DTGVSQNPRHKITKRGQNVTFRCDPISEHNRLYWYRQTLGQGPEFLTYFQNEAQLEKSRLLSDRFSAERPKGSFSTLEIQRTEQGDSAMYLCASSRSRHGAFFGQGTRLTVV.

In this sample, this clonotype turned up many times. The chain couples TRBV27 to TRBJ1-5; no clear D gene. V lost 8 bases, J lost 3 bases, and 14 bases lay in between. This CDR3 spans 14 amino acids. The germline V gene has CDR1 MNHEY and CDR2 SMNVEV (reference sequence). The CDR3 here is CASGDDPYNQPQHF. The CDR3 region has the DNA TGTGCCAGCGGCGATGACCCGTACAATCAGCCCCAGCATTTT.

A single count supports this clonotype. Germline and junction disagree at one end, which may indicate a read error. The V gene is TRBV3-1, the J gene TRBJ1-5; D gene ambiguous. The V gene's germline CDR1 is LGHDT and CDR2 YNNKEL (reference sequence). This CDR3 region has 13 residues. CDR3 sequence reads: CAGSQSGNQPQHF. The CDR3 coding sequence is TGTGCCGGCAGCCAAAGCGGCAATCAGCCCCAGCATTTT.

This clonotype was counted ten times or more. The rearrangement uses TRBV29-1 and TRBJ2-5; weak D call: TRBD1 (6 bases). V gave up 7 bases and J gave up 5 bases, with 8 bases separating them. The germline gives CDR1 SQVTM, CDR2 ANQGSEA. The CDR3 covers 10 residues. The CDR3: CSAGAETQYF. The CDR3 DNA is TGCAGCGCAGGGGCCGAGACCCAGTACTTC. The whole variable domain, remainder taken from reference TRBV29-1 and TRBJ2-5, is SAVISQKPSRDICQRGTSLTIQCQVDSQVTMMFWYRQQPGQSLTLIATANQGSEATYESGFVIDKFPISRPNLTFSTLTVSNMSPEDSSIYLCSAGAETQYFGPGTRLLVL.

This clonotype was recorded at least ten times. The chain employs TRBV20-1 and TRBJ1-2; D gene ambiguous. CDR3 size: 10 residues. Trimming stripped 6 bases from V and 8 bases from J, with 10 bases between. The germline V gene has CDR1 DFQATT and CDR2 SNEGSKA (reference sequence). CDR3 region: CSAPNKGYTF. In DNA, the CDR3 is TGCAGTGCCCCGAATAAGGGCTACACCTTC.

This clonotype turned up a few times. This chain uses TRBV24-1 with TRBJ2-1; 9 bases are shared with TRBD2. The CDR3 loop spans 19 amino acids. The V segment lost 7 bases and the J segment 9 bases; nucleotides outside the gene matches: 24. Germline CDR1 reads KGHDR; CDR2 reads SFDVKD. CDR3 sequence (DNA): TGTGCCACCAGGCCGAAGACTAGCGGTCCCTTTAAGGGGGATAGTGAGCAGTTCTTC. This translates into CATRPKTSGPFKGDSEQFF.

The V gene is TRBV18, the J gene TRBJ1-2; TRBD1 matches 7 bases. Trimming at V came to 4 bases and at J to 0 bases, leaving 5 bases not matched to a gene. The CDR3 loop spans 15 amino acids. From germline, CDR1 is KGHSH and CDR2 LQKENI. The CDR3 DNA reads TGTGCCAGCTCACGGGGACAGAGGGCTAACTATGGCTACACCTTC. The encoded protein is CASSRGQRANYGYTF.

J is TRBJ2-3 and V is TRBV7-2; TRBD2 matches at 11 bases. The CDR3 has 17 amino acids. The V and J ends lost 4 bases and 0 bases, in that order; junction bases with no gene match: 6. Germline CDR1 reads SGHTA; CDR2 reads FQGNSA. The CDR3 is CASSYRLAGPSTDTQYF. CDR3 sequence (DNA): TGTGCCAGCAGCTACCGACTAGCGGGACCCAGCACAGATACGCAGTATTTT.

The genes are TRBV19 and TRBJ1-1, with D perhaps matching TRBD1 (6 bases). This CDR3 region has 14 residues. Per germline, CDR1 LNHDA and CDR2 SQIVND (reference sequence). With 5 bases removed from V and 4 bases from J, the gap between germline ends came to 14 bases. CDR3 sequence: CASSGHREVTEAFF. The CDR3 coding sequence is TGTGCCAGTAGTGGACACAGGGAAGTCACTGAAGCTTTCTTT.

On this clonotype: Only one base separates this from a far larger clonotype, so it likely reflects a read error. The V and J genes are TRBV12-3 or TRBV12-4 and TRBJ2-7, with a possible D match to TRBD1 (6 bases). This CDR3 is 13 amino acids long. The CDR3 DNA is TGTGCCGGCAGCTTGGACAGTTCCTACGAGCAGTACTTC. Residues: CAGSLDSSYEQYF.

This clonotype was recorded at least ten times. CDR3 DNA: TGTGCCAGCAGTCTAGCGGGAGAGTGGACCGGGGAGCTGTTTTTT. This encodes CASSLAGEWTGELFF. The chain couples TRBV6-1 to TRBJ2-2, with 10 bases matching TRBD2. The V segment lost 5 bases and the J segment 5 bases; nucleotides outside the gene matches: 5. There are 15 residues in the CDR3. Germline loops: CDR1 MNHNS, CDR2 SASEGT.

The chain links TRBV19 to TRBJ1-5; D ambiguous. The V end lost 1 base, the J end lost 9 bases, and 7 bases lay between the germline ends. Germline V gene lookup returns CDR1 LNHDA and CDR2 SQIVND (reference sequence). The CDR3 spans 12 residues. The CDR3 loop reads CASSIVRMPQHF. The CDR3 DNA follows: TGTGCCAGTAGTATAGTACGGATGCCCCAGCATTTT.

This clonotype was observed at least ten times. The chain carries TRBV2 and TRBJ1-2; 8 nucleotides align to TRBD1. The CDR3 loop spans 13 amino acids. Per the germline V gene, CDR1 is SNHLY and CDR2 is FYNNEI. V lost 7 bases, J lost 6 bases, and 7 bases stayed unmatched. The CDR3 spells CASTAGTGHGYTF. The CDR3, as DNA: TGTGCCAGCACTGCCGGGACAGGCCATGGCTACACCTTC.

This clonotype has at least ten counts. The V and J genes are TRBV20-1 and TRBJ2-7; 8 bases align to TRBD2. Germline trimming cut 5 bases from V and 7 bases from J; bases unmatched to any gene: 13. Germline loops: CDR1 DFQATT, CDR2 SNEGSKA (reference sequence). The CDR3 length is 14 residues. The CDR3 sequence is CSAPGGSGQVEQYF. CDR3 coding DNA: TGCAGTGCTCCGGGGGGGAGCGGGCAGGTTGAGCAGTACTTC.